These 19 T cell receptor beta chains came from one sample sequenced in a study of CD8+ T cells in alopecia areata (dated 2018 in TCRdb). Explained via the paper, the time point label denotes: about 4 weeks on oral tofacitinib. The treatment or condition label for this specimen denotes: oral pan-JAK inhibitor, 5-10 mg twice daily. To prepare the library, the immunoSEQ multiplex PCR assay was applied. For TCR sequencing, RNA was extracted from every sample and reverse transcribed into cDNA to serve as template. Held by TCRdb, this immuneACCESS table contains in-frame sequences only and omits some clones. Under half of the omission traces to an unresolved V gene where checked; the cause of the rest is unknown. Recorded for this sample are about 190,000 clones; around 56% of them occurred a single time. About 0.69% of the sample is taken by the ten largest. Here the sequenced sample was CD4+ T cells sorted from blood, taken at week 4, from a patient treated with tofacitinib. The receptors stem from a human donor with alopecia areata.

The chain recombines TRBV30 with TRBJ2-1; no definite D call. This CDR3 has 15 amino acids. In germline, CDR1 is GTSNPN, CDR2 SVGIG (reference sequence). Trimming shortened V by 4 bases and J by 5 bases, and 18 bases separated the two germline ends. The CDR3 nucleotides are TGTGCCTGGACAAGAGTGGACCGGGCCAACAATGAGCAGTTCTTC. This translates into CAWTRVDRANNEQFF.

This clone was observed a handful of times. This chain uses TRBV5-1 with TRBJ1-1; 8 bases fit TRBD1. The CDR3 has 16 residues. V shed 4 bases and J 5 bases; nucleotides not matched to a gene: 13. Germline V lookup: CDR1 SGHRS, CDR2 YFSETQ. The CDR3 region is CASSTSTQGARTEAFF. In nucleotides, the CDR3 is TGCGCCAGCAGCACCTCCACCCAGGGGGCGCGGACTGAAGCTTTCTTT.

The chain carries TRBV5-1 and TRBJ1-1, with D possibly being TRBD1 (6 bases). CDR3 length equals 15 residues. The V gene's germline CDR1 is SGHRS and CDR2 YFSETQ. Trimming left V 4 bases short and J 0 bases short, with 13 bases between. CDR3: CASSQTGSLNTEAFF. The CDR3 DNA follows: TGCGCCAGCAGCCAGACAGGTTCCCTGAACACTGAAGCTTTCTTT.

Concerning this clone itself: Other DNA sequences in the sample encode the same CDR3. The chain links TRBV6-6 to TRBJ1-2, with D unresolved. The CDR3 length is 11 residues. Germline V gene sequence: CDR1 MNHNY, CDR2 SVGAGI (reference sequence). V lost 2 bases and J 8 bases, leaving 6 bases between the germline ends. The CDR3, as DNA: TGTGCCAGCAGTTACGGGCTGGGCTACACCTTC. Translating gives CASSYGLGYTF.

The chain recombines TRBV29-1 with TRBJ2-2, with 9 nucleotides matching TRBD2. CDR1 and CDR2 from the germline V gene are SQVTM and ANQGSEA. The ends lost 8 bases at V and 7 bases at J; junction bases unmatched: 11. There are 14 residues in the CDR3. The CDR3 bases are TGCAGCACATCTAGCGGGATGGTGGGCGGGGAGCTGTTTTTT. This encodes CSTSSGMVGGELFF.

This CDR3 is CAWSGSNQPQHF. The CDR3 DNA reads TGTGCCTGGAGTGGCAGCAATCAGCCCCAGCATTTT. V gene TRBV30 combines with J gene TRBJ1-5; D gene unclear. The V end lost 1 base, the J end lost 1 base, and 2 bases lay between the germline ends. The germline gives CDR1 GTSNPN, CDR2 SVGIG (reference sequence). The CDR3 has 12 amino acids.

The rearrangement uses TRBV5-1 and TRBJ2-1; 14 nucleotides align to TRBD2. This CDR3 contains 16 residues. V lost 0 bases to trimming and J lost 9 bases; unmatched junction nucleotides: 5. Germline CDR1 and CDR2: SGHRS and YFSETQ. CDR3: CASSLGLAGGPVEQFF. In nucleotides, the CDR3 is TGCGCCAGCAGCTTGGGACTAGCGGGAGGGCCGGTTGAGCAGTTCTTC.

In this sample, this clone turned up a few times. The gene calls are TRBV29-1 and TRBJ2-3; 12 bases match TRBD2. Germline V gene sequence: CDR1 SQVTM, CDR2 ANQGSEA. V gave up 6 bases and J gave up 5 bases; unmatched junction bases: 6. There are 14 residues in the CDR3. The DNA of the CDR3 is TGCAGCGTGGTTCTAGCGGGAGGGGGAGATACGCAGTATTTT. The encoded protein is CSVVLAGGGDTQYF.

The chain links TRBV2 to TRBJ1-1; a weak D match, TRBD1 (5 bases). This CDR3 spans 14 amino acids. V dropped 7 bases and J dropped 5 bases, with 17 bases sitting between them. The V gene's germline CDR1 is SNHLY and CDR2 FYNNEI. Here the CDR3 reads CASTLTVLSTEAFF. CDR3 in DNA: TGTGCCAGCACCCTGACAGTGTTGTCGACTGAAGCTTTCTTT. The variable domain in full, completed from reference TRBV2 and TRBJ1-1, reads EPEVTQTPSHQVTQMGQEVILRCVPISNHLYFYWYRQILGQKVEFLVSFYNNEISEKSEIFDDQFSVERPDGSNFTLKIRSTKLEDSAMYFCASTLTVLSTEAFFGQGTRLTVV.

V is TRBV7-2 and J is TRBJ2-7, with 12 bases identical to TRBD2. The junction had 6 bases not matched to a gene; V was cut back by 2 bases and J by 1 base. The germline V gene has CDR1 SGHTA and CDR2 FQGNSA. The CDR3 runs 17 residues. The CDR3 DNA sequence: TGTGCCAGCAGCTTATTCCCCCTAGCGGGAGGGTCCTACGAGCAGTACTTC. It codes for CASSLFPLAGGSYEQYF.

The chain links TRBV5-4 to TRBJ2-5; 8 bases fit TRBD2. There are 16 residues in the CDR3. V lost 1 base to trimming and J lost 6 bases; unmatched junction nucleotides: 11. The germline V gene encodes CDR1 SGHNT and CDR2 YYREEE (reference sequence). The CDR3 loop is CASSLPPGLEIKTQYF. For the CDR3, the DNA is TGTGCCAGCAGCTTGCCCCCGGGACTAGAGATAAAGACCCAGTACTTC.

The rearrangement links TRBV29-1 to TRBJ2-1; D unresolved. The CDR3 is 12 residues long. V was cut by 6 bases and J by 13 bases, with 19 bases left in between. Germline V gene sequence: CDR1 SQVTM, CDR2 ANQGSEA. For the CDR3, the DNA is TGCAGCGTCAGCCTTCCTGGGCAGATACAGTTCTTC. It translates to CSVSLPGQIQFF.

The J gene is TRBJ2-7, the V gene TRBV29-1; the match to TRBD1 covers 9 bases. J gave up 1 base and V 6 bases, and 7 bases lay outside the gene matches. The CDR3 extends over 14 amino acids. Germline CDR1 reads SQVTM; CDR2 reads ANQGSEA. CDR3 nucleotide sequence: TGCAGCGTGGACCCGACAGGGGGGTCCTACGAGCAGTACTTC. Amino acids: CSVDPTGGSYEQYF.

The table lists this clone with a few counts. The chain uses TRBV5-1 and TRBJ1-1; D remains ambiguous. Germline values: CDR1 SGHRS, CDR2 YFSETQ. This CDR3 comprises 13 residues. V lost 0 bases and J lost 5, with 8 bases in between. CDR3 amino acids: CASSLEAWTEAFF. CDR3 nucleotides: TGCGCCAGCAGCTTGGAGGCCTGGACTGAAGCTTTCTTT.

The chain is built from TRBV25-1 and TRBJ2-5, with D perhaps matching TRBD2 (6 bases). The CDR3 length is 18 residues. The V end was cut by 4 bases, the J end by 7 bases, with 28 bases between. Germline assignment: CDR1 MGHDK and CDR2 SYGVNS. The DNA for the CDR3 is TGTGCCAGCAGTGGGGGCGCGGGGCTTCGCGGGCCTCAAACGACCCAGTACTTC. This sequence encodes CASSGGAGLRGPQTTQYF.

The rearrangement links TRBV7-2 to TRBJ2-5, with D hard to call. The CDR3 has 13 amino acids. Germline CDR1 SGHTA, CDR2 FQGNSA. Deletions cut 0 bases from V and 5 bases from J, with 7 bases between. DNA of the CDR3: TGTGCCAGCAGCTTAGCGTTTTCGGAGACCCAGTACTTC. Its translation is CASSLAFSETQYF.

The rearrangement links TRBV11-2 to TRBJ2-4; D call uncertain. The CDR3 sequence is 13 residues long. The germline CDR1 and CDR2 sequences are SGHAT and FQNNGV. V lost 1 base and J 2 bases, leaving 3 bases between the germline ends. The DNA for the CDR3 is TGTGCCAGCAGCTTAGCGCCCAAAAACATTCAGTACTTC. This encodes CASSLAPKNIQYF.

The V call is TRBV30, the J call TRBJ1-2, with D unclear. With 7 bases removed from V and 4 bases from J, the gap between germline ends came to 16 bases. Germline CDR1 GTSNPN, CDR2 SVGIG (reference sequence). This CDR3 has 13 amino acids. The DNA of the CDR3 is TGTGCCTCGAGCGGCCAGGAGAGCTATGGCTACACCTTC. It codes for CASSGQESYGYTF.

This chain connects TRBV19 to TRBJ1-1; 11 positions agree with TRBD1. Germline assignment: CDR1 LNHDA and CDR2 SQIVND (reference sequence). CDR3 size: 14 residues. V trimming: 6 bases; J trimming: 11 bases; junction bases outside the gene matches: 11. The CDR3 sequence: CASRHPGQGETAFF. CDR3 coding DNA: TGTGCCAGTAGGCATCCGGGACAGGGGGAAACGGCTTTCTTT. Variable domain in full (rest from reference TRBV19 and TRBJ1-1): DGGITQSPKYLFRKEGQNVTLSCEQNLNHDAMYWYRQDPGQGLRLIYYSQIVNDFQKGDIAEGYSVSREKKESFPLTVTSAQKNPTAFYLCASRHPGQGETAFFGQGTRLTVV.